This T cell receptor beta chain was recovered during a study of blood T cell repertoires in COVID-19. Cohort allocation depended upon clinical history that participants reported. Recovered status in Cohort 3 required two negative PCRs, clearance, or symptom resolution. Clones were sequenced by immunoSEQ multiplex PCR, and TCRdb holds only the in-frame ones, with some missing. The repertoire includes approximately 290,000 clones, approximately 83% of them detected once, and about 4.1% sits in the top ten. The ends lost 1 base at V and 3 bases at J; junction bases unmatched: 8. Germline values: CDR1 GTSNPN, CDR2 SVGIG (reference sequence). This CDR3 has 17 residues.

Sequencing was performed on PBMCs or T cells enriched from blood (not recorded which). The chain has TRBV30 and TRBJ2-2; 10 nucleotides agree with TRBD2. This sequence was found in a woman aged 25 to 39 who had recovered from COVID-19. The CDR3 region is CAWSAQRTSGYTGELFF. The CDR3 nucleotides read TGTGCCTGGAGTGCTCAGAGGACTAGCGGCTACACCGGGGAGCTGTTTTTT.